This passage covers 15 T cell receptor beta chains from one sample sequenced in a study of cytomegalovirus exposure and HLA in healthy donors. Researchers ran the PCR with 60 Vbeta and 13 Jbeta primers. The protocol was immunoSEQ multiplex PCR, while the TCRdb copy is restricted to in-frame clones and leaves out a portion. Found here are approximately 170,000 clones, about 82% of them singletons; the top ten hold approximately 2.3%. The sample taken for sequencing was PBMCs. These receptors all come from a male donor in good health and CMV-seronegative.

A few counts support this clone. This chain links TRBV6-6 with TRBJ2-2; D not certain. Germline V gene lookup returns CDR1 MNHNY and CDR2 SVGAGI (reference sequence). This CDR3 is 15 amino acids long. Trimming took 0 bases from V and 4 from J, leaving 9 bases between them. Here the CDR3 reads CASSYSPPGTGELFF. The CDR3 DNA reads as TGTGCCAGCAGTTACTCCCCCCCGGGCACCGGGGAGCTGTTTTTT.

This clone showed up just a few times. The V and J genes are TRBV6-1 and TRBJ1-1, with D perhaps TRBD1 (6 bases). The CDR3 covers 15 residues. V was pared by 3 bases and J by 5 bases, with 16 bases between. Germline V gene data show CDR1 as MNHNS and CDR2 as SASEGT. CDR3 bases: TGTGCCAGCAGTGAGGGACACCCTTGGACGACTGAAGCTTTCTTT. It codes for CASSEGHPWTTEAFF.

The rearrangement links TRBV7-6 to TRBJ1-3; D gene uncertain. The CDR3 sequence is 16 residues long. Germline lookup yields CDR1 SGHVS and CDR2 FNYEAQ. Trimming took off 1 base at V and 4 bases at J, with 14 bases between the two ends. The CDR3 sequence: CASSLVKGAPGNTIYF. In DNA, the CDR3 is TGTGCCAGCAGCTTAGTTAAAGGAGCGCCCGGAAACACCATATATTTT.

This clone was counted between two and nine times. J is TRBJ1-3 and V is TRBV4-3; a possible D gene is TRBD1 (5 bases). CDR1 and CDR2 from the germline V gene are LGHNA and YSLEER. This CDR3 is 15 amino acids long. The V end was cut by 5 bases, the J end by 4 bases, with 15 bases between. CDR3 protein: CASSTAGQGGNTIYF. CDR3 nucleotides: TGCGCCAGCAGCACCGCGGGGCAAGGCGGAAACACCATATATTTT.

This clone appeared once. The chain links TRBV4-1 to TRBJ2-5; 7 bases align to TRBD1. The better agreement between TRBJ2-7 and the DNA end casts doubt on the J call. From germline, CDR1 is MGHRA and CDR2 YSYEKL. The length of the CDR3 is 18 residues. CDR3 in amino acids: CASSQEGGTGTEAHEQYF. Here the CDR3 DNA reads TGCGCCAGCAGCCAAGAAGGGGGAACCGGGACAGAGGCCCACGAGCAGTACTTC.

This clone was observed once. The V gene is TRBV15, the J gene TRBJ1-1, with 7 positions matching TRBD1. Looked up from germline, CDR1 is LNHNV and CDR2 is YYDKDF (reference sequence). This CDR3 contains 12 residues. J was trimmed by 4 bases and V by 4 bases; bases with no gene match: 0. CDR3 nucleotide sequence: TGTGCCACCAGCACAGGGGGCACTGAAGCTTTCTTT. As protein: CATSTGGTEAFF.

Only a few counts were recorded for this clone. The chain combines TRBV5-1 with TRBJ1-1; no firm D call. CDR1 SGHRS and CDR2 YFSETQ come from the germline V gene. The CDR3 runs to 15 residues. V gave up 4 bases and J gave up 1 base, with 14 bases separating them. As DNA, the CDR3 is TGCGCCAGCAGCCCCCACCCCAAACAGAACACTGAAGCTTTCTTT. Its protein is CASSPHPKQNTEAFF.

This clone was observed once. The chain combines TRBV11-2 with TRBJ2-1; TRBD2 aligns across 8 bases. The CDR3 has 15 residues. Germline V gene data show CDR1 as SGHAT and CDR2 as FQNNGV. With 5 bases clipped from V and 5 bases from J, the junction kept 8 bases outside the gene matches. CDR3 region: CASSPTVAGNNEQFF. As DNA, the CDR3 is TGTGCCAGCAGCCCCACGGTAGCGGGAAACAATGAGCAGTTCTTC.

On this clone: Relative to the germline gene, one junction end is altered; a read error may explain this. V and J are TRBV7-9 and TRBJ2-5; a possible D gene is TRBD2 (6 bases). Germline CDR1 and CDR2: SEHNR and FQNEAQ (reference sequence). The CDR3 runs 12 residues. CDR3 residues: CSSSLGGETQYF. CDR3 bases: TGTTCCAGCAGCTTGGGGGGAGAGACCCAGTACTTC.

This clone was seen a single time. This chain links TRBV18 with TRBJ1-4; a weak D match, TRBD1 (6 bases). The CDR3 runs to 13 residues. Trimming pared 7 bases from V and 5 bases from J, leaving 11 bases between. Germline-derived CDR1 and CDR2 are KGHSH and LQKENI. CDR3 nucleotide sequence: TGTGCCAGCTTAAGAACAGGGAATGAAAAACTGTTTTTT. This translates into CASLRTGNEKLFF.

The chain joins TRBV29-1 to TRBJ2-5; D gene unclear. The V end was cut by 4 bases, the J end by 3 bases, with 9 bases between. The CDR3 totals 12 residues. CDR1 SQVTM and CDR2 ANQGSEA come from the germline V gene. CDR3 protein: CSVAFLEETQYF. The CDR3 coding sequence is TGCAGCGTTGCTTTTCTAGAAGAGACCCAGTACTTC.

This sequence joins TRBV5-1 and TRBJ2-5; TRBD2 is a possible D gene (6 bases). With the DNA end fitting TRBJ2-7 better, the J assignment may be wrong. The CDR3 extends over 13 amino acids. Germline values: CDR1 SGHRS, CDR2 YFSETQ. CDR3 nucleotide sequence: TGCGCCAGCAGCTTGGACGGGGGATACGAGCAGTACTTC. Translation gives CASSLDGGYEQYF.

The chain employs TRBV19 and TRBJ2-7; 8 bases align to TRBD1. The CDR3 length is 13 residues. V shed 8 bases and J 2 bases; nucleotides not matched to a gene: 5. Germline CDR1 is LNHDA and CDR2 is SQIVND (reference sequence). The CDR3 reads CASSDRGTYEQYF. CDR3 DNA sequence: TGTGCCAGTTCAGACAGGGGAACCTACGAGCAGTACTTC.

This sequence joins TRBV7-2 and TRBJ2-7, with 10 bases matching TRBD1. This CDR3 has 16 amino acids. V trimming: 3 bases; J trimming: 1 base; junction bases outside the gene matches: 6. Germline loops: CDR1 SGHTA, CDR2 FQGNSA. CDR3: CASSFGSGQGSYEQYF. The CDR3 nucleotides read TGTGCCAGCAGCTTTGGGTCGGGACAGGGGTCCTACGAGCAGTACTTC.

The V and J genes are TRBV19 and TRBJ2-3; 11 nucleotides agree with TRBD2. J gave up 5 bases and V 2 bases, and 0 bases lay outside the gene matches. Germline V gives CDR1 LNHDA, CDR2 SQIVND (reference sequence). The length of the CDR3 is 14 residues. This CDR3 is CASSITSGRDTQYF. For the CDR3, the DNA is TGTGCCAGTAGTATAACTAGCGGGAGAGATACGCAGTATTTT.